This is a list of T cell receptor beta chains from one sample in a study of T cells in Graves' hyperthyroidism and ophthalmopathy. TCRdb re-called the multiplex PCR reads with MiXCR, one entry per CDR3 protein. The sample has 660,000 or so distinct CDR3 sequences, about 20% seen once. Sequences were obtained from blood. These TCRs come from a man younger than 45 with Graves' ophthalmopathy. The CDR3 runs from the conserved cysteine through the conserved F or W. A D gene is named only where the DNA matches it firmly. The size entry is marked missing in some rows and otherwise reads once, few, many or a size class.

V gene: TRBV20-1; clone size: many; J gene: TRBJ2-1; D gene: -; CDR3 protein: CSASLGGSGYEQFF; CDR3 DNA: TGCAGTGCTAGTCTCGGAGGGAGTGGCTATGAGCAGTTCTTC
V gene: TRBV24-1; clone size: -; J gene: TRBJ2-5; D gene: TRBD1; CDR3 protein: CATSDRGQGEGTQYF; CDR3 DNA: TGTGCCACCAGTGACCGGGGACAGGGGGAAGGGACCCAGTACTTC
V gene: TRBV20-1; clone size: -; J gene: TRBJ2-2; D gene: TRBD2; CDR3 protein: CSAPSGTSGNTGELFF; CDR3 DNA: TGCAGTGCACCCTCGGGGACTAGCGGGAACACCGGGGAGCTGTTTTTT
V gene: TRBV29-1; clone size: -; J gene: TRBJ2-7; D gene: -; CDR3 protein: CSVVLSKLSYEQYF; CDR3 DNA: TGCAGCGTTGTCTTGAGTAAACTCTCCTACGAGCAGTACTTC
V gene: TRBV20-1; clone size: few; J gene: TRBJ2-2; D gene: TRBD2; CDR3 protein: CSARLGGSAGELFF; CDR3 DNA: TGCAGTGCTAGATTAGGCGGGAGCGCCGGGGAGCTGTTTTTT
V gene: TRBV3-1; clone size: many; J gene: TRBJ2-7; D gene: -; CDR3 protein: CASSQVGYEQYF; CDR3 DNA: TGTGCCAGCAGCCAAGTCGGTTACGAGCAGTACTTC
V gene: TRBV2; clone size: few; J gene: TRBJ2-7; D gene: TRBD1; CDR3 protein: CASSGGQGLGEQYF; CDR3 DNA: TGTGCCAGCAGTGGGGGACAGGGGTTGGGGGAGCAGTACTTC
V gene: TRBV29-1; clone size: -; J gene: TRBJ2-7; D gene: TRBD1; CDR3 protein: CSVEWVTGVMNEQYF; CDR3 DNA: TGCAGCGTTGAATGGGTGACAGGGGTAATGAACGAGCAGTACTTC
V gene: TRBV2; clone size: many; J gene: TRBJ2-1; D gene: -; CDR3 protein: CASSDPPLENSYNEQFF; CDR3 DNA: TGTGCCAGCAGTGATCCTCCCCTAGAGAACTCCTACAATGAGCAGTTCTTC
V gene: TRBV14; clone size: few; J gene: TRBJ2-7; D gene: -; CDR3 protein: CASSQEWGLGEQYF; CDR3 DNA: TGTGCCAGCAGCCAAGAGTGGGGGCTGGGCGAGCAGTACTTC
V gene: TRBV13; clone size: few; J gene: TRBJ2-1; D gene: TRBD2; CDR3 protein: CASSLNSGTISGRGGRGNEQFF; CDR3 DNA: TGTGCCAGCAGCTTAAACTCTGGGACTATAAGCGGGAGAGGGGGGCGGGGGAATGAGCAGTTCTTC
V gene: TRBV12-3/TRBV12-4; clone size: many; J gene: TRBJ2-2; D gene: -; CDR3 protein: CACLKGTSTGELFF; CDR3 DNA: TGTGCCTGCCTGAAGGGAACTTCCACCGGGGAGCTGTTTTTT
V gene: TRBV12-3/TRBV12-4; clone size: -; J gene: TRBJ1-2; D gene: TRBD1; CDR3 protein: CASSPETGGNYGYTF; CDR3 DNA: TGTGCCAGCAGTCCGGAGACAGGGGGGAACTATGGCTACACCTTC
V gene: TRBV7-2; clone size: -; J gene: TRBJ2-5; D gene: -; CDR3 protein: CASSLASSRGQETQYF; CDR3 DNA: TGTGCCAGCAGCTTAGCGTCTAGCAGGGGACAAGAGACCCAGTACTTC
V gene: TRBV7-8; clone size: -; J gene: TRBJ2-2; D gene: TRBD2; CDR3 protein: CASSHPGGVTGELFF; CDR3 DNA: TGTGCCAGCAGCCACCCGGGGGGGGTCACCGGGGAGCTGTTTTTT
V gene: TRBV28; clone size: many; J gene: TRBJ2-7; D gene: TRBD1; CDR3 protein: CASSVSGQGASEQYF; CDR3 DNA: TGTGCCAGCAGTGTCTCAGGACAGGGGGCTAGCGAGCAGTACTTC
V gene: TRBV9; clone size: -; J gene: TRBJ2-1; D gene: TRBD2; CDR3 protein: CASSVDPSGSYNEQFF; CDR3 DNA: TGTGCCAGCAGCGTAGATCCTAGCGGGAGTTATAATGAGCAGTTCTTC